Given below is one T cell receptor (beta chain) in context. Antigen unknown. One base away lies a much larger clone, so this may be a sequencing read error. This record belongs to a study of breast tumors, draining lymph nodes, adjacent tissues. Regarding the study as a whole: Luminal-like breast cancer showed significantly higher tumor–nontumor repertoire similarity than basal-like. Data fit most tumor T cells coming from lymph node, expanding in tumor. Compared with lymph nodes, tumors were less diverse; compared with nontumor tissue, more.

TCRdb reprocessed the multiplex PCR reads via MiXCR and lists one record per CDR3 protein. The sample contains around 230,000 distinct CDR3 sequences, nearly 35% of which appear only once. The lymph nodes were axillary draining lymph nodes from breast cancer patients. Trimming cost V 3 bases and J 3 bases; bases outside gene matches: 6. The CDR3 loop spans 15 amino acids. Germline assignment: CDR1 SGHTS and CDR2 YDEGEE. This sequence was found in a female donor with breast cancer. Some clones in this sample may be carry-over from other donors' samples. The chain joins TRBV5-8 to TRBJ1-5; 7 bases align to TRBD1. Sequencing was carried out using axillary lymph node tissue. CDR3: CASSSGTAHNQPQHF. The DNA for the CDR3 is TGTGCCAGCAGCTCTGGGACAGCCCACAATCAGCCCCAGCATTTT.